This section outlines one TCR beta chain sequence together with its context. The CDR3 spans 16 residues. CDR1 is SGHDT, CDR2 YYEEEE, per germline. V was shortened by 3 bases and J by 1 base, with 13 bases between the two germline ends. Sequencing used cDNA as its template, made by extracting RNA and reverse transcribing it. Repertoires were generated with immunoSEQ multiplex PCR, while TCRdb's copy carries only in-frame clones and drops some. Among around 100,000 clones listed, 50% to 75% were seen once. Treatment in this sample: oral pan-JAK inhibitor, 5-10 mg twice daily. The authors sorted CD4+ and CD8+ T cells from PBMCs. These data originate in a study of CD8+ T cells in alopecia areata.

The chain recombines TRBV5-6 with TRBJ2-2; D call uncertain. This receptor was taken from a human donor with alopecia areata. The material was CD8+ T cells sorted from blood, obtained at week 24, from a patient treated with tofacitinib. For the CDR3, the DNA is TGTGCCAGCAGCTCCCCCCTGCTCAGGAACACCGGGGAGCTGTTTTTT. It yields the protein CASSSPLLRNTGELFF.